These 24 T cell receptor beta chains originate from one sample sequenced in a study of technical replicates of blood from a handful of donors. TCRdb's table, derived via immunoSEQ multiplex PCR, lists solely in-frame clones and lacks some. The table shows about 82,000 clones, with over 90% occurring only once. Sequencing was carried out using T cells isolated from PBMCs. The origin of the receptors is a human donor in good health.

V and J are TRBV5-1 and TRBJ2-7; tentatively, D is TRBD2 (6 bases). This CDR3 is built from 15 residues. CDR1 is SGHRS, CDR2 YFSETQ, per germline. Trimming took 1 base from V and 0 from J, leaving 11 bases between them. The DNA for the CDR3 is TGCGCCAGCAGCTTGACTGGGGGGAGCTCCTACGAGCAGTACTTC. The encoded protein is CASSLTGGSSYEQYF.

The V call is TRBV18, the J call TRBJ1-2; D is ambiguous. From germline, CDR1 is KGHSH and CDR2 LQKENI. The CDR3 runs 12 residues. V was trimmed by 3 bases and J by 3 bases, leaving 5 bases between them. The CDR3 bases are TGTGCCAGCTCACCGTCAGACTATGGCTACACCTTC. Amino acid sequence: CASSPSDYGYTF.

This clone was observed a handful of times. CDR3 in amino acids: CASSPTAGGLEAFF. The CDR3 DNA follows: TGTGCCAGCAGCCCTACTGCAGGGGGCCTTGAAGCTTTCTTT. The rearrangement joins TRBV7-3 to TRBJ1-1; 8 bases map to TRBD1. Germline V gene data show CDR1 as SGHTA and CDR2 as FQGTGA. The CDR3 has 14 amino acids. J gave up 7 bases and V 5 bases, and 9 bases lay outside the gene matches.

The chain joins TRBV6-6 to TRBJ1-3; 7 positions match TRBD1. CDR1 is MNHNY and CDR2 is SVGAGI in the germline V gene (reference sequence). Germline trimming cut 1 base from V and 6 bases from J; bases unmatched to any gene: 6. The CDR3 runs to 15 residues. The DNA for the CDR3 is TGTGCCAGCAGTTACTTGGACAGGCGTTTAAACACCATATATTTT. Its protein product is CASSYLDRRLNTIYF.

The rearrangement joins TRBV6-5 to TRBJ2-7; TRBD1 matches at 7 bases. Per the germline V gene, CDR1 is MNHEY and CDR2 is SVGAGI. After removal of 6 bases from V and 3 bases from J, the junction contained 11 bases not matched to a gene. The CDR3 is 15 residues long. DNA for the CDR3: TGTGCCAGCAGCACGGGGACAGTCGCCCGCTACGAGCAGTACTTC. It yields the protein CASSTGTVARYEQYF.

The chain recombines TRBV6-6 with TRBJ2-7; 7 bases match TRBD2. The CDR3 spans 12 residues. Looked up from germline, CDR1 is MNHNY and CDR2 is SVGAGI (reference sequence). V lost 11 bases and J lost 2; bases outside the gene matches: 6. In DNA form, the CDR3 reads TGTGCCGCTTGGGGGGGTACCTACGAGCAGTACTTC. As protein: CAAWGGTYEQYF.

The chain joins TRBV9 to TRBJ2-7, with a tentative D call TRBD2 (6 bases). V gave up 0 bases and J gave up 0 bases, with 10 bases separating them. The CDR3 is 15 amino acids. The germline V gene encodes CDR1 SGDLS and CDR2 YYNGEE. The CDR3 region is CASSVADGGSYEQYF. The DNA for the CDR3 is TGTGCCAGCAGCGTAGCGGACGGGGGCTCCTACGAGCAGTACTTC.

This clone was seen only once. The genes are TRBV9 and TRBJ2-7; TRBD2 matches 11 bases. Trimming cost V 3 bases and J 7 bases; bases outside gene matches: 0. The CDR3 sequence is 12 residues long. Germline lookup yields CDR1 SGDLS and CDR2 YYNGEE. The CDR3 loop reads CASSGTSGEQYF. The CDR3 bases are TGTGCCAGCAGCGGGACTAGCGGGGAGCAGTACTTC. The full variable domain, in which reference TRBV9 and TRBJ2-7 provide the parts outside the CDR3, is DSGVTQTPKHLITATGQRVTLRCSPRSGDLSVYWYQQSLDQGLQFLIQYYNGEERAKGNILERFSAQQFPDLHSELNLSSLELGDSALYFCASSGTSGEQYFGPGTRLTVT.

The CDR3 DNA reads TGTGCCATATCAGGGAACTATGGTGGCTACACCTTC. Translation: CAISGNYGGYTF. The chain couples TRBV25-1 to TRBJ1-2; possible D gene TRBD1, 5 bases. The CDR3 is made up of 12 amino acids. Germline-derived CDR1 and CDR2 are MGHDK and SYGVNS. The V and J ends lost 10 bases and 7 bases respectively, with 16 bases between them.

The chain joins TRBV14 to TRBJ2-1; a weak D match, TRBD2 (6 bases). Per the germline V gene, CDR1 is SGHDN and CDR2 is FVKESK. The CDR3 runs to 16 residues. The V end lost 0 bases, the J end lost 4 bases, and 13 bases lay between the germline ends. CDR3 DNA sequence: TGTGCCAGCAGCCAAGATCTTCCGCGGGAATACAATGAGCAGTTCTTC. This encodes CASSQDLPREYNEQFF.

This rearrangement joins TRBV19 to TRBJ1-5, with D possibly being TRBD1 (6 bases). The CDR3 loop spans 14 amino acids. Germline V gene lookup returns CDR1 LNHDA and CDR2 SQIVND (reference sequence). Trimming removed 2 bases at V and 5 bases at J, with 10 bases between. CDR3 region: CASSIFSGDQPQHF. The CDR3 DNA is TGTGCCAGTAGTATATTTTCAGGGGATCAGCCCCAGCATTTT.

The chain has TRBV7-3 and TRBJ2-1; TRBD2 matches at 10 bases. This CDR3 has 16 amino acids. J lost 5 bases, V lost 2 bases, and 6 bases had no gene match. Per germline, CDR1 SGHTA and CDR2 FQGTGA. CDR3 in DNA: TGTGCCAGCAGCTTAGATGGGACTAGCGCTAACAATGAGCAGTTCTTC. Amino acid sequence: CASSLDGTSANNEQFF.

The genes are TRBV19 and TRBJ1-2; no clear D. V gave up 5 bases and J gave up 2 bases, with 12 bases separating them. Germline CDR1 reads LNHDA; CDR2 reads SQIVND (reference sequence). The length of the CDR3 is 14 residues. CDR3 sequence: CASSSSTSNYGYTF. In DNA form, the CDR3 reads TGTGCCAGTAGTTCCTCGACAAGCAACTATGGCTACACCTTC.

The rearrangement joins TRBV19 to TRBJ1-1, with D possibly matching TRBD1 (5 bases). The CDR3 sequence is 15 residues long. Germline V gene lookup returns CDR1 LNHDA and CDR2 SQIVND (reference sequence). Trimming took 0 bases from V and 5 from J, leaving 13 bases between them. CDR3 amino acids: CASSIDFDSNTEAFF. DNA for the CDR3: TGTGCCAGTAGTATAGATTTCGACAGTAATACTGAAGCTTTCTTT.

CDR3 sequence reads: CASKDSSTAGFF. In DNA form, the CDR3 reads TGTGCCAGTAAAGACTCCTCAACTGCGGGGTTCTTC. V gene TRBV19 combines with J gene TRBJ2-1, with D tentatively TRBD2 (5 bases). The CDR3 runs to 12 residues. Trimming left V 7 bases short and J 15 bases short, with 19 bases between. Germline V lookup: CDR1 LNHDA, CDR2 SQIVND (reference sequence). The full variable domain, with the rest looked up from reference TRBV19 and TRBJ2-1, is DGGITQSPKYLFRKEGQNVTLSCEQNLNHDAMYWYRQDPGQGLRLIYYSQIVNDFQKGDIAEGYSVSREKKESFPLTVTSAQKNPTAFYLCASKDSSTAGFFGPGTRLTVL.

This clone showed up just a few times. V usage is TRBV9 and J usage is TRBJ1-1; D not resolved. V lost 7 bases, J lost 3 bases, and 10 bases lay in between. CDR1 and CDR2 (germline): SGDLS, YYNGEE. This CDR3 is built from 12 residues. CDR3 sequence (DNA): TGTGCCAGCTCCCCGGCGGACACTGAAGCTTTCTTT. The encoded protein is CASSPADTEAFF. The full variable domain, completed using reference TRBV9 and TRBJ1-1, is DSGVTQTPKHLITATGQRVTLRCSPRSGDLSVYWYQQSLDQGLQFLIQYYNGEERAKGNILERFSAQQFPDLHSELNLSSLELGDSALYFCASSPADTEAFFGQGTRLTVV.

CDR3 in DNA: TGTGCCAGCACTGTACCCACGACTAGCGGAACCTACAATGAGCAGTTCTTC. Translated, it gives CASTVPTTSGTYNEQFF. The chain carries TRBV2 and TRBJ2-1; 9 nucleotides agree with TRBD2. This CDR3 is built from 17 residues. V shed 7 bases and J 2 bases; nucleotides not matched to a gene: 12. Germline CDR1 SNHLY, CDR2 FYNNEI.

This sequence joins TRBV9 and TRBJ2-3; 9 bases fit TRBD2. V trimming: 3 bases; J trimming: 12 bases; junction bases outside the gene matches: 2. CDR1 is SGDLS, CDR2 YYNGEE, per germline. The CDR3 has 11 residues. CDR3 loop: CASSEGLAQYF. CDR3 in DNA: TGTGCCAGCAGCGAGGGACTAGCCCAGTATTTT.

The J gene is TRBJ2-3, the V gene TRBV29-1; 12 bases align to TRBD2. The junction had 5 bases not matched to a gene; V was cut back by 3 bases and J by 4 bases. The CDR3 length is 15 residues. Germline V gene sequence: CDR1 SQVTM, CDR2 ANQGSEA. This CDR3 reads CSVDRASGRADTQYF. CDR3 DNA: TGCAGCGTTGACAGGGCTAGCGGGAGGGCAGATACGCAGTATTTT.

V and J are TRBV18 and TRBJ2-3, with 7 bases identical to TRBD1. V shed 1 base and J 3 bases; nucleotides not matched to a gene: 4. The CDR3 totals 15 residues. Per the germline V gene, CDR1 is KGHSH and CDR2 is LQKENI. As DNA, the CDR3 is TGTGCCAGCTCACCACTGGGACAGCCAACAGATACGCAGTATTTT. This sequence encodes CASSPLGQPTDTQYF.

The chain links TRBV11-2 to TRBJ1-4; D gene uncertain. CDR3 length: 15 residues. Between the trimmed V and J ends, which lost 5 bases and 7 bases, there was a span of 17 bases. Germline CDR1 reads SGHAT; CDR2 reads FQNNGV. The CDR3 nucleotides read TGTGCCAGCAGCAAAACTGGCCAGGTATCTGAAAAACTGTTTTTT. Protein: CASSKTGQVSEKLFF. The full variable domain, with the rest looked up from reference TRBV11-2 and TRBJ1-4, is EAGVAQSPRYKIIEKRQSVAFWCNPISGHATLYWYQQILGQGPKLLIQFQNNGVVDDSQLPKDRFSAERLKGVDSTLKIQPAKLEDSAVYLCASSKTGQVSEKLFFGSGTQLSVL.

The chain links TRBV6-1 to TRBJ2-2; TRBD1 agrees at 9 bases. The V and J ends lost 5 bases and 5 bases, in that order; junction bases with no gene match: 3. This CDR3 is 14 amino acids long. Germline lookup yields CDR1 MNHNS and CDR2 SASEGT. The CDR3 spells CASSRDRATGELFF. CDR3 nucleotides: TGTGCCAGCAGTCGGGACAGGGCGACCGGGGAGCTGTTTTTT.

This rearrangement joins TRBV29-1 to TRBJ2-7, with TRBD1 identical over 7 bases. This CDR3 spans 14 amino acids. J gave up 4 bases and V 4 bases, and 10 bases lay outside the gene matches. CDR1 SQVTM and CDR2 ANQGSEA come from the germline V gene. The CDR3 region is CSVARPGQSYEQYF. CDR3 nucleotide sequence: TGCAGCGTTGCGAGACCGGGACAGAGTTACGAGCAGTACTTC.

V and J are TRBV27 and TRBJ1-2, with no clear D. The CDR3 has 14 amino acids. Germline loops: CDR1 MNHEY, CDR2 SMNVEV (reference sequence). V was cut by 2 bases and J by 0 bases, with 7 bases left in between. DNA for the CDR3: TGTGCCAGCAGTTTACAGGCTTCTAACTATGGCTACACCTTC. This translates into CASSLQASNYGYTF.